These T cell receptor beta chains were read from a single sample in a study of cytomegalovirus exposure and HLA in healthy donors. Sequenced by immunoSEQ multiplex PCR; TCRdb stores in-frame clones only, minus some. The sample contains approximately 92,000 clones, under 85% of which appear only once. Specimen: PBMCs. The receptors come from a man aged 50 to 60 in good health and CMV-seropositive. CDR3s include the opening cysteine and the closing phenylalanine or tryptophan. The D gene is left open where the match is weak. Part of the rows lack a size; the others show once, few, many or a class for expanded clones.

v_call: TRBV7-2
j_call: TRBJ2-1
d_call: TRBD1
clone_size: -
cdr3_nt: TGTGCCAGCAGCTTACGCCCAGGGGGTGACAATGAGCAGTTCTTC
cdr3_aa: CASSLRPGGDNEQFF

v_call: TRBV28
j_call: TRBJ2-7
d_call: TRBD1
clone_size: -
cdr3_nt: TGTGCCAGCAGTGGGGACAGTACCTACGAGCAGTACTTC
cdr3_aa: CASSGDSTYEQYF

v_call: TRBV30
j_call: TRBJ2-2
d_call: -
clone_size: -
cdr3_nt: TGTGCCTGGAGCCCACTAGCCTTGAACACCGGGGAGCTGTTTTTT
cdr3_aa: CAWSPLALNTGELFF

v_call: TRBV19
j_call: TRBJ2-2
d_call: TRBD1
clone_size: -
cdr3_nt: TGTGCCAGTAGTATGCCCCTGGCAGGGGGCATACTACATTCCACCGGGGAGCTGTTTTTT
cdr3_aa: CASSMPLAGGILHSTGELFF

v_call: TRBV4-3
j_call: TRBJ2-5
d_call: TRBD1
clone_size: -
cdr3_nt: TGCGCCAGCAGCCATCGACAGGGGGAAGAGACCCAGTACTTC
cdr3_aa: CASSHRQGEETQYF

v_call: TRBV7-2
j_call: TRBJ2-3
d_call: -
clone_size: -
cdr3_nt: TGTGCCAGCAGCACCCGGTTGGGCACGCAGTATTTT
cdr3_aa: CASSTRLGTQYF

v_call: TRBV14
j_call: TRBJ2-1
d_call: -
clone_size: -
cdr3_nt: TGTGCCAGCAGCCAAGCTCCCTACAATGAGCAGTTCTTC
cdr3_aa: CASSQAPYNEQFF

v_call: TRBV7-9
j_call: TRBJ1-4
d_call: TRBD1
clone_size: -
cdr3_nt: TGTGCCAGCAGCTTCCGACAGGGTGGCGAAAAACTGTTTTTT
cdr3_aa: CASSFRQGGEKLFF

v_call: TRBV4-1
j_call: TRBJ2-7
d_call: TRBD1
clone_size: -
cdr3_nt: TGCGCCAGCAGCCAAGATACAGGGGGTAGGGAGCAGTACTTC
cdr3_aa: CASSQDTGGREQYF

v_call: TRBV7-2
j_call: TRBJ1-1
d_call: -
clone_size: -
cdr3_nt: TGTGCCAGCAGCCTCAGGGTGGTGAACACTGAAGCTTTCTTT
cdr3_aa: CASSLRVVNTEAFF

v_call: TRBV7-9
j_call: TRBJ2-2
d_call: TRBD2
clone_size: -
cdr3_nt: TGTGCCAGCAGCTCAGCGGGGGGGCGCGTCACCGGGGAGCTGTTTTTT
cdr3_aa: CASSSAGGRVTGELFF

v_call: TRBV23-1
j_call: TRBJ2-3
d_call: -
clone_size: -
cdr3_nt: TGCGCCAGCAGTCAATCTAGGGGGGGGCGGGCAGATACGCAGTATTTT
cdr3_aa: CASSQSRGGRADTQYF

v_call: TRBV20-1
j_call: TRBJ1-6
d_call: TRBD1
clone_size: -
cdr3_nt: TGCAGTGCCCCAGGGGGATCACCCCTCCACTTT
cdr3_aa: CSAPGGSPLHF

v_call: TRBV9
j_call: TRBJ2-1
d_call: TRBD1
clone_size: -
cdr3_nt: TGTGCCAGCAGCTACGCCTCACCGGGACAGGGTGACAATGAGCAGTTCTTC
cdr3_aa: CASSYASPGQGDNEQFF

v_call: TRBV29-1
j_call: TRBJ2-3
d_call: TRBD2
clone_size: few
cdr3_nt: TGCAGCGTTGACGAGTTAGCGGGGGCCACAGATACGCAGTATTTT
cdr3_aa: CSVDELAGATDTQYF

v_call: TRBV9
j_call: TRBJ2-5
d_call: TRBD2
clone_size: -
cdr3_nt: TGTGCCAGCAGCCCAGCCGGGACTAGCATAGAGACCCAGTACTTC
cdr3_aa: CASSPAGTSIETQYF

v_call: TRBV4-2
j_call: TRBJ1-2
d_call: -
clone_size: -
cdr3_nt: TGTGCCAGCAGCCAAGTCGGGGGGTATGGCTACACCTTC
cdr3_aa: CASSQVGGYGYTF

v_call: TRBV30
j_call: TRBJ1-3
d_call: -
clone_size: -
cdr3_nt: TGTGCCTGGAACTACGATTTGGCGAGTATCTCTGGAAACACCATATATTTT
cdr3_aa: CAWNYDLASISGNTIYF

v_call: TRBV6-1
j_call: TRBJ1-5
d_call: -
clone_size: -
cdr3_nt: TGTGCCAGCAGTGAATTACCGGGGAACCGGAATCAGCCCCAGCATTTT
cdr3_aa: CASSELPGNRNQPQHF

v_call: TRBV5-6
j_call: TRBJ2-5
d_call: -
clone_size: -
cdr3_nt: TGTGCCAGCAGCGTAAAAGAGACCCAGTACTTC
cdr3_aa: CASSVKETQYF

v_call: TRBV25-1
j_call: TRBJ1-4
d_call: TRBD1
clone_size: -
cdr3_nt: TGTGCCAGCAGATCCACACAGGGGACGACTACTTTTAATGAAAAACTGTTTTTT
cdr3_aa: CASRSTQGTTTFNEKLFF

v_call: TRBV6-1
j_call: TRBJ2-7
d_call: TRBD2
clone_size: -
cdr3_nt: TGTGCCAGCAGGGAGACAGCGGGATCCTACGAGCAGTACTTC
cdr3_aa: CASRETAGSYEQYF

v_call: TRBV7-3
j_call: TRBJ1-1
d_call: TRBD1
clone_size: -
cdr3_nt: TGTGCCAGCAGCTCGACAACAGGGGGCACTGAAGCTTTCTTT
cdr3_aa: CASSSTTGGTEAFF

v_call: TRBV30
j_call: TRBJ2-1
d_call: TRBD2
clone_size: -
cdr3_nt: TGTGCCTGGAGTGTACCCGGCGGGGGGAAGGGGAATGAGCAGTTCTTC
cdr3_aa: CAWSVPGGGKGNEQFF

v_call: TRBV6-1
j_call: TRBJ2-3
d_call: -
clone_size: -
cdr3_nt: TGTGCCAGCAGTGAAGCCTCTGTCAGGGATACGCAGTATTTT
cdr3_aa: CASSEASVRDTQYF

v_call: TRBV5-6
j_call: TRBJ1-5
d_call: -
clone_size: -
cdr3_nt: TGTGCCAGCAGCTTGGGGGGAGGGCAGCCCCAGCATTTT
cdr3_aa: CASSLGGGQPQHF

v_call: TRBV10-3
j_call: TRBJ2-5
d_call: -
clone_size: -
cdr3_nt: TGTGCCATCAGTGAGTGGGCGCCGGGGTTTCAAGAGACCCAGTACTTC
cdr3_aa: CAISEWAPGFQETQYF

v_call: TRBV7-2
j_call: TRBJ1-3
d_call: -
clone_size: -
cdr3_nt: TGTGCCAGCAGCTATGATACAGCCTTTGGAAACACCATATATTTT
cdr3_aa: CASSYDTAFGNTIYF

v_call: TRBV11-2
j_call: TRBJ2-7
d_call: -
clone_size: -
cdr3_nt: TGTGCCAGCAGCAATAGCGGAACCTACGAGCAGTACTTC
cdr3_aa: CASSNSGTYEQYF

v_call: TRBV9
j_call: TRBJ1-6
d_call: -
clone_size: once
cdr3_nt: TGTGCCAGCAGCGATGAGGGTACCTATAATTCACCCCTCCACTTT
cdr3_aa: CASSDEGTYNSPLHF

v_call: TRBV19
j_call: TRBJ2-7
d_call: TRBD1
clone_size: -
cdr3_nt: TGTGCCAGTAGTGGAGGACAGGAACCCTACGAGCAGTACTTC
cdr3_aa: CASSGGQEPYEQYF

v_call: TRBV9
j_call: TRBJ2-3
d_call: TRBD2
clone_size: -
cdr3_nt: TGTGCCAGCAGCGGTAGCGGGGACCGCACAGATACGCAGTATTTT
cdr3_aa: CASSGSGDRTDTQYF

v_call: TRBV19
j_call: TRBJ1-2
d_call: -
clone_size: -
cdr3_nt: TGTGCCAGTAGTATAGAGACAGGACCTAACGGCTACACCTTC
cdr3_aa: CASSIETGPNGYTF

v_call: TRBV30
j_call: TRBJ1-5
d_call: -
clone_size: -
cdr3_nt: TGTGCCTGGAGTCAGGGGTTAGTAAGCAATCAGCCCCAGCATTTT
cdr3_aa: CAWSQGLVSNQPQHF

v_call: TRBV6-5
j_call: TRBJ2-7
d_call: -
clone_size: -
cdr3_nt: TGTGCCAGCAGTTACTCGTCCGGGACTGGAACCTACGAGCAGTACTTC
cdr3_aa: CASSYSSGTGTYEQYF